This TCR beta chain emerged from a study of CD8 T cells in Susac syndrome. Trimming pared 3 bases from V and 2 bases from J, leaving 3 bases between. The CDR3 covers 12 residues. CDR1 and CDR2 from the germline V gene are MNHNS and SASEGT. This clonotype was detected only a few times. The RNA input was roughly 0.45 to 1 ug, and it was reverse transcribed with random hexamers. With immunoSEQ multiplex PCR, TCR beta CDR3 was amplified across 54 Vbeta and 13 Jbeta. TCRdb recomputed calls from the immunoSEQ multiplex PCR reads with MiXCR, one row per CDR3 protein. The sample records some 400,000 distinct CDR3 sequences, 85% being singletons. From blood CD8+ and CD4+ T cells, the TCR beta chain was sequenced. Negative magnetic isolation gave CD8+ and CD4+ cells; FACS enriched CD8+ TEMRA.

The chain couples TRBV6-1 to TRBJ2-3; D uncertain. This TCR derives from a human donor with multiple sclerosis. Sequencing was carried out using CD8+ T cells from PBMCs. CDR3 nucleotide sequence: TGTGCCAGCAGTGACCACACAGATACGCAGTATTTT. Translated, it gives CASSDHTDTQYF.